What follows is one TCR beta chain and its context. This entry comes from a study of blood T cell repertoires in COVID-19. Across the study: The United States, Italy and Spain supplied acute and convalescent COVID-19 samples. PBMCs, B-cell-depleted T cells, or T cells were the source of the cDNA or gDNA that made up the material.

Assay used: immunoSEQ multiplex PCR; TCRdb lists only in-frame clones, some missing. The profile shows about 110,000 clones, 80% to 85% of them singletons. CDR3 length: 13 residues. Germline-derived CDR1 and CDR2 are MDHEN and SYDVKM. With V trimmed by 7 bases and J by 4 bases, 5 bases remained unmatched. What was sequenced was peripheral blood. The TCR was taken from a man aged 70 or older with acute or convalescent COVID-19. The V call is TRBV28, the J call TRBJ2-7, with TRBD1 matching over 9 bases. The CDR3 region is CASTLGQGYEQYF. The DNA of the CDR3 is TGTGCCAGCACCCTGGGACAGGGATACGAGCAGTACTTC.